The rows below give T cell receptor beta chains drawn from one sample of a study of T cell responses to AZD1222 COVID-19 vaccine. The assay was immunoSEQ multiplex PCR, and TCRdb's table has in-frame clones only and misses some. Of some 140,000 clones in the sample, more than 75% are singletons; the top ten hold under 20%. The material was peripheral blood, obtained on day 0 of AZD1222 vaccination. The receptor set was obtained from an adult in good health. The CDR3 runs from the conserved cysteine through the conserved F or W. A D gene is named only where the DNA matches it firmly. Rows may omit the clone size; those that give it use once, few, many or a size class.

clone_size | j_call | v_call | d_call | cdr3_aa | cdr3_nt
NA | TRBJ2-1 | TRBV7-9 | TRBD2 | CASSRSGGNEQFF | TGTGCCAGCAGTCGAAGCGGGGGGAATGAGCAGTTCTTC
NA | TRBJ2-7 | TRBV7-3 | NA | CASSFSGGYSYEQYF | TGTGCCAGCAGCTTCTCGGGGGGCTACTCCTACGAGCAGTACTTC
NA | TRBJ2-7 | TRBV7-9 | TRBD2 | CASSLADGGRASEEQYF | TGTGCCAGCAGCTTAGCGGACGGCGGGAGGGCCTCGGAGGAGCAGTACTTC
NA | TRBJ1-1 | TRBV6-5 | NA | CASRARGHTEAFF | TGTGCCAGCAGGGCCAGAGGACACACTGAAGCTTTCTTT
NA | TRBJ2-3 | TRBV5-1 | TRBD2 | CASSRTSGSDTQYF | TGCGCCAGCAGCAGGACTAGCGGGAGTGATACGCAGTATTTT
NA | TRBJ1-4 | TRBV29-1 | NA | CSVDGGATNEKLFF | TGCAGCGTTGATGGGGGGGCAACTAATGAAAAACTGTTTTTT
NA | TRBJ1-1 | TRBV6-5 | NA | CASRDRDTLNTEAFF | TGTGCCAGCAGGGACCGGGACACACTGAACACTGAAGCTTTCTTT
NA | TRBJ1-2 | TRBV19 | NA | CASSTDINYGYTF | TGTGCCAGTAGTACGGACATTAACTATGGCTACACCTTC
once | TRBJ2-2 | TRBV3-1/TRBV3-2 | NA | CASSPRRSGTGELFF | TGTGCCAGCAGCCCCAGGCGGAGTGGAACCGGGGAGCTGTTTTTT
NA | TRBJ1-4 | TRBV3-1/TRBV3-2 | NA | CASSQEIGEKLFF | TGTGCCAGCAGCCAAGAGATCGGTGAAAAACTGTTTTTT
NA | TRBJ1-5 | TRBV19 | NA | CASSPLRGTNQPQHF | TGTGCCAGTAGTCCCCTCCGGGGAACCAATCAGCCCCAGCATTTT
NA | TRBJ2-7 | TRBV2 | NA | CASSQNASPFYEQYF | TGTGCCAGCAGTCAAAATGCTAGCCCTTTCTACGAGCAGTACTTC
NA | TRBJ1-2 | TRBV2 | NA | CASLKDYGYTF | TGTGCCAGCCTTAAGGACTATGGCTACACCTTC
NA | TRBJ1-5 | TRBV4-3 | NA | CASSQEAGGYQPQHF | TGCGCCAGCAGCCAAGAGGCCGGAGGTTATCAGCCCCAGCATTTT
NA | TRBJ1-2 | TRBV6-5 | TRBD1 | CASSYTEGQAYGYTF | TGTGCCAGCAGTTACACCGAGGGACAGGCCTATGGCTACACCTTC
NA | TRBJ1-4 | TRBV4-1 | NA | CASSQGPGETEKLFF | TGCGCCAGCAGCCAAGGCCCAGGGGAGACTGAAAAACTGTTTTTT
NA | TRBJ2-3 | TRBV6-4 | TRBD2 | CASSLSGGASDTQYF | TGTGCCAGCAGTCTTAGCGGGGGGGCCTCAGATACGCAGTATTTT
once | TRBJ1-2 | TRBV4-1 | NA | CASSVVSGSNYGYTF | TGCGCCAGCAGCGTGGTGTCAGGATCTAACTATGGCTACACCTTC
NA | TRBJ1-1 | TRBV5-1 | NA | CASSLFTGREAEAFF | TGCGCCAGCAGCTTGTTCACAGGGCGCGAAGCTGAAGCTTTCTTT
NA | TRBJ1-2 | TRBV28 | NA | CAISQGSYGYTF | TGTGCCATCTCCCAGGGGTCCTATGGCTACACCTTC
NA | TRBJ1-1 | TRBV6-5 | TRBD1 | CATSPGQGAVEFF | TGTGCCACCTCCCCCGGGCAGGGGGCTGTCGAATTCTTT
NA | TRBJ1-3 | TRBV7-9 | NA | CASKQSSGNTIYF | TGTGCCAGTAAACAGAGCTCTGGAAACACCATATATTTT
once | TRBJ1-4 | TRBV28 | NA | CASGPDEKLFF | TGTGCCAGCGGACCAGATGAAAAACTGTTTTTT
NA | TRBJ2-4 | TRBV6-2/TRBV6-3 | TRBD2 | CASSHRLAGEENIQYF | TGTGCCAGCAGTCACCGACTAGCGGGCGAGGAAAACATTCAGTACTTC
NA | TRBJ1-3 | TRBV28 | TRBD1 | CASTTGGSGNTIYF | TGTGCCAGCACCACAGGGGGTTCTGGAAACACCATATATTTT
once | TRBJ2-1 | TRBV5-1 | NA | CASSLSEGSYNEQFF | TGCGCCAGCAGCTTGTCAGAAGGGTCCTACAATGAGCAGTTCTTC